These 15 T cell receptor beta chains were all obtained from the same sample, sequenced in a study of T cells after yellow fever vaccination (dated by TCRdb to between 2018 and 2020). The label giving this sample's treatment or condition can be read as: live attenuated yellow fever vaccine strain. Library method: 5' RACE. Sequencer: Illumina HiSeq 2500. The public reads were run again by TCRdb, first through fastp at Q25 and then through MiXCR, and only productive beta chains were kept. CDR3 protein duplicates are merged, each entry listing the most common genes and DNA. The sample has around 360,000 distinct CDR3 sequences on record, under 14% of them singletons. The ten largest clones represent around 18% of the sample. This specimen was PBMCs, taken on the day of the first yellow fever vaccination. These receptors all stem from a man between 18 and 29 years old who received the YFV17D yellow fever vaccine.

Only a few counts were recorded for this clonotype. Here the CDR3 reads CASSADSVGNTEAFF. The DNA of the CDR3 is TGTGCCAGCAGCGCCGACAGTGTGGGGAACACTGAAGCTTTCTTT. The chain links TRBV7-3 to TRBJ1-1; D may be TRBD1 (5 bases). Trimming shortened V by 5 bases and J by 1 base, and 14 bases separated the two germline ends. Germline CDR1 SGHTA, CDR2 FQGTGA. This CDR3 is built from 15 residues.

J is TRBJ2-7 and V is TRBV20-1, with a weak D call TRBD1 (6 bases). Germline V gene lookup returns CDR1 DFQATT and CDR2 SNEGSKA (reference sequence). The CDR3 covers 16 residues. V was cut by 3 bases and J by 3 bases, with 21 bases left in between. Here the CDR3 DNA reads TGCAGTGCTAGCAGGGGCCGGGTAAGGAGATACTACGAGCAGTACTTC. Amino acids: CSASRGRVRRYYEQYF.

The chain combines TRBV7-9 with TRBJ2-7; no reliable D call. CDR3 length: 15 amino acids. Trimming pared 3 bases from V and 5 bases from J, leaving 17 bases between. The germline gives CDR1 SEHNR, CDR2 FQNEAQ (reference sequence). The CDR3 reads CASSFPSGLGDEQYV. DNA for the CDR3: TGTGCCAGCAGCTTCCCATCGGGCCTTGGGGACGAGCAGTACGTC.

The chain joins TRBV12-3 or TRBV12-4 to TRBJ2-3; TRBD2 might be the D (6 bases). Trimming left V 5 bases short and J 8 bases short, with 14 bases between. This CDR3 spans 13 amino acids. The CDR3 DNA reads TGTGCCAGCAGTGGGACTTTGGCGGGTACGCAGTATTTT. Amino acid sequence: CASSGTLAGTQYF.

This clonotype has just a few counts. The rearrangement links TRBV5-1 to TRBJ2-3; D gene unclear. The CDR3 runs 16 residues. CDR1 is SGHRS and CDR2 is YFSETQ in the germline V gene. Trimming cost V 1 base and J 2 bases, with 14 bases left between them. CDR3 in DNA: TGCGCCAGCAGCTTGTTGACGGCGACCGTCACAGATACGCAGTATTTT. It specifies CASSLLTATVTDTQYF. The full variable domain, its missing parts supplied by reference TRBV5-1 and TRBJ2-3, is KAGVTQTPRYLIKTRGQQVTLSCSPISGHRSVSWYQQTPGQGLQFLFEYFSETQRNKGNFPGRFSGRQFSNSRSEMNVSTLELGDSALYLCASSLLTATVTDTQYFGPGTRLTVL.

This clonotype has more than one count but fewer than ten. V and J are TRBV5-1 and TRBJ1-1; TRBD1 might be the D (5 bases). This CDR3 is built from 15 residues. Trimming shortened V by 3 bases and J by 4 bases, and 16 bases separated the two germline ends. The germline V gene has CDR1 SGHRS and CDR2 YFSETQ. CDR3 sequence reads: CASSWGVGSRTEAFF. CDR3 DNA: TGCGCCAGCAGCTGGGGGGTGGGGAGCCGCACTGAAGCTTTCTTT. The variable domain in full, with the rest retrieved from reference TRBV5-1 and TRBJ1-1, is KAGVTQTPRYLIKTRGQQVTLSCSPISGHRSVSWYQQTPGQGLQFLFEYFSETQRNKGNFPGRFSGRQFSNSRSEMNVSTLELGDSALYLCASSWGVGSRTEAFFGQGTRLTVV.

This clonotype was observed a handful of times. V is TRBV20-1 and J is TRBJ2-5; 9 bases fit TRBD2. J gave up 4 bases and V 2 bases, and 8 bases lay outside the gene matches. The CDR3 has 15 amino acids. Germline V gives CDR1 DFQATT, CDR2 SNEGSKA (reference sequence). CDR3 DNA: TGCAGTGCTAGAACCCCCACAGCGGGGGGAGAGACCCAGTACTTC. Amino acids: CSARTPTAGGETQYF.

The sample holds one count of this clonotype. The genes are TRBV19 and TRBJ1-2, with D hard to call. Germline-derived CDR1 and CDR2 are LNHDA and SQIVND (reference sequence). The CDR3 length is 10 residues. The V and J ends lost 5 bases and 6 bases respectively, with 4 bases between them. The CDR3 DNA reads as TGTGCCAGTAGTGGCGATGGCTACACCTTC. Its protein is CASSGDGYTF. Looking up the rest from reference TRBV19 and TRBJ1-2 gives the full variable domain: DGGITQSPKYLFRKEGQNVTLSCEQNLNHDAMYWYRQDPGQGLRLIYYSQIVNDFQKGDIAEGYSVSREKKESFPLTVTSAQKNPTAFYLCASSGDGYTFGSGTRLTVV.

This clonotype was observed a few times. The J gene is TRBJ2-5, the V gene TRBV5-4; 7 nucleotides agree with TRBD2. The CDR3 totals 14 residues. Germline V lookup: CDR1 SGHNT, CDR2 YYREEE (reference sequence). V shed 2 bases and J 4 bases; nucleotides not matched to a gene: 5. The CDR3 DNA sequence: TGTGCCAGCAGCTTCTCCGGGGGGATAGAGACCCAGTACTTC. Its translation is CASSFSGGIETQYF.

There are a few counts of this clonotype. The chain combines TRBV6-5 with TRBJ2-6; 7 bases match TRBD2. The CDR3 loop spans 17 amino acids. Germline V lookup: CDR1 MNHEY, CDR2 SVGAGI. Germline trimming cut 0 bases from V and 0 bases from J; bases unmatched to any gene: 2. The CDR3 sequence is CASSYSWEGSGANVLTF. The CDR3 DNA sequence: TGTGCCAGCAGTTACTCGTGGGAGGGCTCTGGGGCCAACGTCCTGACTTTC.

V is TRBV28 and J is TRBJ2-7; weak D call: TRBD2 (6 bases). CDR1 is MDHEN, CDR2 SYDVKM, per germline. The CDR3 has 15 amino acids. Trimming took 6 bases from V and 1 from J, leaving 16 bases between them. Here the CDR3 reads CASRPSGRGSYEQYV. The CDR3 nucleotides are TGTGCCAGCAGACCCTCGGGGCGGGGATCCTACGAGCAGTACGTC.

The chain has TRBV5-1 and TRBJ2-7; 8 bases are shared with TRBD1. This CDR3 has 14 residues. J was trimmed by 2 bases and V by 4 bases; bases with no gene match: 5. The germline gives CDR1 SGHRS, CDR2 YFSETQ. The CDR3 sequence: CASSVDRGTYEQYV. In DNA, the CDR3 is TGCGCCAGCAGCGTTGACAGGGGCACCTACGAGCAGTACGTC.

Many counts were recorded for this clonotype. The gene calls are TRBV28 and TRBJ2-3; D ambiguous. CDR1 MDHEN and CDR2 SYDVKM come from the germline V gene. The V gene lost 3 bases and the J gene lost 2 bases, with 6 bases spanning the gap. The CDR3 contains 13 residues. CDR3 amino acids: CASSFFSTDTQYF. As DNA, the CDR3 is TGTGCCAGCAGTTTTTTTTCCACAGATACGCAGTATTTT.

The chain joins TRBV25-1 to TRBJ2-1; TRBD1 or TRBD2 may be the D gene (5 bases each). The CDR3 loop spans 14 amino acids. Between the trimmed V and J ends, which lost 2 bases and 5 bases, there was a span of 10 bases. The germline V gene has CDR1 MGHDK and CDR2 SYGVNS. CDR3 sequence reads: CASSEAGSNNEQFF. The CDR3 region has the DNA TGTGCCAGCAGTGAAGCAGGGAGTAACAATGAGCAGTTCTTC.

The rearrangement uses TRBV20-1 and TRBJ1-6; D gene uncertain. V was shortened by 6 bases and J by 9 bases, with 12 bases between the two germline ends. Germline CDR1 and CDR2: DFQATT and SNEGSKA (reference sequence). The CDR3 sequence is 12 residues long. The CDR3 reads CSAETVGSPLHF. For the CDR3, the DNA is TGCAGTGCCGAAACAGTGGGTTCACCCCTCCACTTT.